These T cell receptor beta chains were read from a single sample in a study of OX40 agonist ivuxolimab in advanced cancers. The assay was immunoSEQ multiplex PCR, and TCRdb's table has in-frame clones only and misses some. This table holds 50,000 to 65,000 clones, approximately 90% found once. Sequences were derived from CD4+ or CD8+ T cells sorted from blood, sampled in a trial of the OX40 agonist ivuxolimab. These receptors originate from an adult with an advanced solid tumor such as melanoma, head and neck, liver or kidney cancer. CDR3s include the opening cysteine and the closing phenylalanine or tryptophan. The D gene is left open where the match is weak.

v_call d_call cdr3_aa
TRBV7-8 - CASSARGAVVTEAFF
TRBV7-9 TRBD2 CASSISGGQVEQFF
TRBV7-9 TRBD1 CASSPQQGAHPSSYEQYF
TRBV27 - CASSLRPYSYNEQFF
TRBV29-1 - CSVGQTRDYEQYF
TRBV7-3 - CASSLNARNTGELFF
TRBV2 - CASRAGSSGNTIYF
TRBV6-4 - CASSANGGEAFF
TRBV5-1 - CASSFLGSTGGQDYEQYF
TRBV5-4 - CTSSPDTIETQYF
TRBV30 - CAWRSQAANTGELFF
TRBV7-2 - CASSLDIGSNQPQHF
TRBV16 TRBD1 CASSLFGQGSSYEQYF
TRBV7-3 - CASSSSGGSGANVLTF
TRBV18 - CASSPPWQSTDTQYF
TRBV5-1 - CASSLELPGAGNSPLHF
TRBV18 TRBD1 CASSPTQGAGNTEAFF
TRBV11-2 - CASRLQETQYF
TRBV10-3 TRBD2 CAISQRGEGLRTDTQYF
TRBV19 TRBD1 CASTKGTGGLNTEAFF
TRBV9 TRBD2 CASSKGLWGTDTQYF
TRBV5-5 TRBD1 CASSSSGQASTEAFF